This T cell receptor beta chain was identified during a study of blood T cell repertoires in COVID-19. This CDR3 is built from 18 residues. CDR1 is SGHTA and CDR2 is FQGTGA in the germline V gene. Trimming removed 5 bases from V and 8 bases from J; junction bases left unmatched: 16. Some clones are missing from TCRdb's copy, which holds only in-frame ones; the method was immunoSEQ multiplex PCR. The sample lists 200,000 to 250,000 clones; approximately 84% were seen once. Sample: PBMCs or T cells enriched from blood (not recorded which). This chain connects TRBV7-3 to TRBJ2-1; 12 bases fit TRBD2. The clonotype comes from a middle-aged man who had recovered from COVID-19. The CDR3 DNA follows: TGTGCCAGCAGCAGAGGACTAGCGGGAAGCCCCTTTGGCGATGAGCAGTTCTTC. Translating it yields CASSRGLAGSPFGDEQFF. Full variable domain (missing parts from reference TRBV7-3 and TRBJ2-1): GAGVSQTPSNKVTEKGKYVELRCDPISGHTALYWYRQSLGQGPEFLIYFQGTGAADDSGLPNDRFFAVRPEGSVSTLKIQRTERGDSAVYLCASSRGLAGSPFGDEQFFGPGTRLTVL.